These 26 T cell receptor beta chains originate from one sample sequenced in a study of shared clonotypes between healthy human individuals. Only in-frame clones appear in the TCRdb table, and some are missing; sequencing was by immunoSEQ multiplex PCR. Of about 690,000 clones listed, about 90% were seen once; the top ten hold 34%. The sequencing input was memory CD8+ T cells from PBMCs. The sample's subset: CD45RO+ cells pooled with CCR7-negative TemRA cells. The source is a man younger than 35 in good health. Some clones in this sample may be carry-over from other donors' samples.

The rearrangement joins TRBV5-6 to TRBJ2-7; 12 bases agree with TRBD1. From germline, CDR1 is SGHDT and CDR2 YYEEEE. The CDR3 is 14 residues long. V was pared by 3 bases and J by 7 bases, with 5 bases of the junction left unmatched. CDR3 sequence (DNA): TGTGCCAGCAGCTACGGGACAGGGGGCAGGGAGCAGTACTTC. Residues: CASSYGTGGREQYF. Supplemented by reference TRBV5-6 and TRBJ2-7, the full variable domain reads DAGVTQSPTHLIKTRGQQVTLRCSPKSGHDTVSWYQQALGQGPQFIFQYYEEEERQRGNFPDRFSGHQFPNYSSELNVNALLLGDSALYLCASSYGTGGREQYFGPGTRLTVT.

This clone was found a few times. The chain is built from TRBV7-9 and TRBJ1-3; D is possibly TRBD1 (5 bases). V was shortened by 4 bases and J by 3 bases, with 10 bases between the two germline ends. This CDR3 comprises 14 residues. Germline V gene lookup returns CDR1 SEHNR and CDR2 FQNEAQ (reference sequence). CDR3 protein: CASSYGGYGNTIYF. The CDR3 DNA is TGTGCCAGCAGCTATGGGGGATATGGAAACACCATATATTTT.

This sequence joins TRBV9 and TRBJ2-5; possibly TRBD2 for D (5 bases). In germline, CDR1 is SGDLS, CDR2 YYNGEE. V lost 4 bases to trimming and J lost 1 base, with 8 bases between them. This CDR3 is 13 amino acids long. CDR3 residues: CASSSGSQETQYF. The CDR3 DNA follows: TGTGCCAGCAGCTCTGGGAGCCAAGAGACCCAGTACTTC.

This rearrangement joins TRBV19 to TRBJ1-1; D not certain. Germline values: CDR1 LNHDA, CDR2 SQIVND (reference sequence). V gave up 6 bases and J gave up 5 bases, with 19 bases separating them. The CDR3 covers 15 residues. This CDR3 is CASRNSGVLGTEAFF. CDR3 DNA: TGTGCCAGTAGGAACAGCGGGGTATTAGGGACTGAAGCTTTCTTT.

This chain joins TRBV11-2 and TRBJ1-4, with D unresolved. Looked up from germline, CDR1 is SGHAT and CDR2 is FQNNGV. The CDR3 covers 13 residues. V lost 5 bases and J 5 bases, leaving 9 bases between the germline ends. The CDR3 protein is CASSPVLNEKLFF. Here the CDR3 DNA reads TGTGCCAGCAGCCCGGTTTTGAATGAAAAACTGTTTTTT. Supplemented by reference TRBV11-2 and TRBJ1-4, the full variable domain reads EAGVAQSPRYKIIEKRQSVAFWCNPISGHATLYWYQQILGQGPKLLIQFQNNGVVDDSQLPKDRFSAERLKGVDSTLKIQPAKLEDSAVYLCASSPVLNEKLFFGSGTQLSVL.

CDR3 amino acids: CATSDRGGLTSYEQYF. In DNA, the CDR3 is TGTGCCACCAGCGATCGAGGGGGGCTAACCTCCTACGAGCAGTACTTC. The rearrangement joins TRBV15 to TRBJ2-7; D is tentatively TRBD1 or TRBD2 (6 bases each). Germline V gives CDR1 LNHNV, CDR2 YYDKDF (reference sequence). The CDR3 spans 16 residues. Deletions cut 5 bases from V and 0 bases from J, with 17 bases between.

This chain connects TRBV6-6 to TRBJ2-3; no firm D call. Germline V gene data show CDR1 as MNHNY and CDR2 as SVGAGI (reference sequence). With 6 bases removed from V and 0 bases from J, the gap between germline ends came to 13 bases. The CDR3 contains 15 residues. Written as DNA, the CDR3 is TGTGCCAGCAGGATTGGGCTAGGGAGCACAGATACGCAGTATTTT. This gives the protein CASRIGLGSTDTQYF.

This clone came up many times. The chain has TRBV5-1 and TRBJ2-3; 10 bases are a match to TRBD2. Germline V lookup: CDR1 SGHRS, CDR2 YFSETQ. The CDR3 totals 16 residues. Trimming at V came to 2 bases and at J to 3 bases, leaving 6 bases not matched to a gene. This CDR3 reads CASSFSGRDITDTQYF. DNA for the CDR3: TGCGCCAGCAGCTTCAGCGGGAGGGATATTACAGATACGCAGTATTTT.

The chain couples TRBV9 to TRBJ2-1; the match to TRBD2 covers 7 bases. There are 16 residues in the CDR3. Germline CDR1 SGDLS, CDR2 YYNGEE. Losses at the gene ends were 3 bases for V and 0 bases for J; bases not matched to a gene: 6. CDR3 residues: CASSGDYLSSYNEQFF. CDR3 coding DNA: TGTGCCAGCAGCGGGGACTATCTTAGCTCCTACAATGAGCAGTTCTTC.

The V call is TRBV7-9, the J call TRBJ2-1; the D is unclear. Germline V gene sequence: CDR1 SEHNR, CDR2 FQNEAQ (reference sequence). Trimming removed 3 bases from V and 1 base from J, with 10 bases in between. The CDR3 is made up of 15 amino acids. The CDR3 coding sequence is TGTGCCAGCAGCTTGGCCAGCCCTTCCTACAATGAGCAGTTCTTC. Translated, it gives CASSLASPSYNEQFF.

V is TRBV4-1 and J is TRBJ2-2, with 9 bases matching TRBD2. The CDR3 has 18 amino acids. Germline V gene sequence: CDR1 MGHRA, CDR2 YSYEKL. J was trimmed by 5 bases and V by 1 base; bases with no gene match: 11. The CDR3 sequence: CASSQVWAGGLGTGELFF. The DNA for the CDR3 is TGCGCCAGCAGCCAAGTATGGGCGGGAGGGCTCGGGACCGGGGAGCTGTTTTTT.

J is TRBJ2-7 and V is TRBV4-1, with 12 bases fitting TRBD1. V lost 3 bases, J lost 6 bases, and 9 bases stayed unmatched. The CDR3 loop spans 16 amino acids. The V gene's germline CDR1 is MGHRA and CDR2 YSYEKL. The CDR3 nucleotides read TGCGCCAGCAGCCAGAGACCGGGACAGGGGGCCGCCGAGCAGTACTTC. Translated: CASSQRPGQGAAEQYF.

This clone was observed a single time. The chain combines TRBV7-6 with TRBJ2-3, with 8 bases matching TRBD2. The CDR3 is 16 amino acids. Germline V gives CDR1 SGHVS, CDR2 FNYEAQ. The V gene end was trimmed by 5 bases and the J gene end by 2 bases; junction bases not matched to a gene: 9. CDR3 region: CASSQTYSGNTDTQYF. The CDR3 nucleotides are TGTGCCAGCAGCCAAACATATAGCGGGAACACAGATACGCAGTATTTT.

The CDR3, as DNA: TGTGCCAGCAGCTTAGCCGGGGGGGCAGAGACCCAGTACTTC. Protein: CASSLAGGAETQYF. The chain combines TRBV7-3 with TRBJ2-5, with TRBD2 matching 8 bases. The CDR3 is made up of 14 amino acids. The trim removed 2 bases at V and 4 bases at J, leaving 3 bases unmatched. In germline, CDR1 is SGHTA, CDR2 FQGTGA.

Many counts were recorded for this clone. The chain joins TRBV6-4 to TRBJ2-1; 12 bases map to TRBD2. The CDR3 contains 14 residues. The germline CDR1 and CDR2 sequences are MRHNA and SNTAGT. J was trimmed by 7 bases and V by 4 bases; bases with no gene match: 2. The CDR3 sequence is CASSGGTSGNEQFF. DNA for the CDR3: TGTGCCAGCAGTGGAGGGACTAGCGGGAATGAGCAGTTCTTC.

The chain is built from TRBV6-5 and TRBJ2-7; TRBD2 aligns across 7 bases. Losses at the gene ends were 3 bases for V and 4 bases for J; bases not matched to a gene: 3. The CDR3 has 13 amino acids. Germline CDR1 is MNHEY and CDR2 is SVGAGI. As DNA, the CDR3 is TGTGCCAGCAGTTATGGGACTAATTACGAGCAGTACTTC. As protein: CASSYGTNYEQYF.

This clone was counted between two and nine times. In the same sample, other DNA sequences code for this CDR3. V usage is TRBV2 and J usage is TRBJ2-7; no firm D call. V lost 2 bases and J 4 bases, leaving 6 bases between the germline ends. Germline values: CDR1 SNHLY, CDR2 FYNNEI. The CDR3 covers 12 residues. The CDR3 sequence: CASSELIYEQYF. For the CDR3, the DNA is TGTGCCAGCAGTGAATTAATTTACGAGCAGTACTTC. The full variable domain, completed using reference TRBV2 and TRBJ2-7, is EPEVTQTPSHQVTQMGQEVILRCVPISNHLYFYWYRQILGQKVEFLVSFYNNEISEKSEIFDDQFSVERPDGSNFTLKIRSTKLEDSAMYFCASSELIYEQYFGPGTRLTVT.

This clone was recorded once. Here the CDR3 reads CASTGTGDYEQYF. The CDR3 coding sequence is TGTGCCAGTACCGGGACAGGAGACTACGAGCAGTACTTC. V usage is TRBV19 and J usage is TRBJ2-7, with 8 bases that match TRBD1. V lost 7 bases and J lost 3; bases outside the gene matches: 5. Germline CDR1 and CDR2: LNHDA and SQIVND (reference sequence). CDR3 length equals 13 residues.

The chain employs TRBV6-1 and TRBJ2-7, with a weak D call TRBD2 (6 bases). Germline V CDR1 and CDR2: MNHNS, SASEGT. CDR3 length equals 14 residues. V was pared by 1 base and J by 3 bases, with 10 bases between. CDR3 nucleotides: TGTGCCAGCAGTGAAGATCGGAGGGGCTACGAGCAGTACTTC. Protein product: CASSEDRRGYEQYF.

The V and J genes are TRBV9 and TRBJ2-3; D remains unclear. CDR1 and CDR2 (germline): SGDLS, YYNGEE. V was cut by 4 bases and J by 5 bases, with 8 bases left in between. This CDR3 region has 12 residues. Here the CDR3 reads CASSQSVDTQYF. The CDR3 bases are TGTGCCAGCAGCCAATCGGTAGATACGCAGTATTTT.

This clone showed up many times. The V call is TRBV19, the J call TRBJ2-3, with 12 positions matching TRBD2. Germline values: CDR1 LNHDA, CDR2 SQIVND (reference sequence). The J segment lost 5 bases and the V segment lost 6 bases, leaving 6 bases of the junction unmatched. This CDR3 has 15 amino acids. The CDR3 loop reads CASSLGLAGLDTQYF. For the CDR3, the DNA is TGTGCCAGTAGCCTAGGACTAGCGGGACTAGATACGCAGTATTTT. Filled out from reference TRBV19 and TRBJ2-3, the complete variable domain reads DGGITQSPKYLFRKEGQNVTLSCEQNLNHDAMYWYRQDPGQGLRLIYYSQIVNDFQKGDIAEGYSVSREKKESFPLTVTSAQKNPTAFYLCASSLGLAGLDTQYFGPGTRLTVL.

The gene calls are TRBV5-1 and TRBJ1-2; 7 nucleotides agree with TRBD1. V dropped 4 bases and J dropped 4; count of bases not matched to a gene: 10. The length of the CDR3 is 15 residues. Germline lookup yields CDR1 SGHRS and CDR2 YFSETQ. The CDR3 protein is CASSLFPGGGYGYTF. Here the CDR3 DNA reads TGCGCCAGCAGCCTGTTCCCAGGGGGAGGCTATGGCTACACCTTC. Full variable domain (outside the CDR3, taken from reference TRBV5-1 and TRBJ1-2): KAGVTQTPRYLIKTRGQQVTLSCSPISGHRSVSWYQQTPGQGLQFLFEYFSETQRNKGNFPGRFSGRQFSNSRSEMNVSTLELGDSALYLCASSLFPGGGYGYTFGSGTRLTVV.

V and J are TRBV19 and TRBJ2-1; TRBD2 matches at 12 bases. Trimming removed 1 base from V and 2 bases from J; junction bases left unmatched: 6. Looked up from germline, CDR1 is LNHDA and CDR2 is SQIVND (reference sequence). The CDR3 contains 18 residues. The CDR3 sequence is CASSIGGTSGPPYNEQFF. The DNA of the CDR3 is TGTGCCAGTAGTATAGGAGGGACTAGCGGGCCCCCCTACAATGAGCAGTTCTTC.

As DNA, the CDR3 is TGTGCCTGGAGTTTCGGGTACTTCGCCTCCTACGAGCAGTACTTC. Its protein is CAWSFGYFASYEQYF. The chain combines TRBV30 with TRBJ2-7, with D uncertain. Looked up from germline, CDR1 is GTSNPN and CDR2 is SVGIG (reference sequence). This CDR3 comprises 15 residues. The V end lost 2 bases, the J end lost 0 bases, and 14 bases lay between the germline ends.

The rearrangement uses TRBV29-1 and TRBJ2-7; 10 bases align to TRBD2. The CDR3 has 13 amino acids. The V gene's germline CDR1 is SQVTM and CDR2 ANQGSEA. The trim removed 5 bases at V and 3 bases at J, leaving 4 bases unmatched. CDR3 amino acids: CSVLAGDRYEQYF. In DNA, the CDR3 is TGCAGCGTTCTAGCGGGAGATCGCTACGAGCAGTACTTC.

The chain combines TRBV19 with TRBJ1-5; 7 positions match TRBD1. Germline V gene data show CDR1 as LNHDA and CDR2 as SQIVND (reference sequence). Unmatched junction bases numbered 7, after V lost 6 bases and J lost 2 bases. The CDR3 runs to 15 residues. The CDR3, as DNA: TGTGCCAGTAGCGCGACAGGGTTTGGCAATCAGCCCCAGCATTTT. Translated: CASSATGFGNQPQHF.